This T cell receptor (beta chain) came from a study of cytomegalovirus exposure and HLA in healthy donors. Healthy donors of bone marrow made up the group. This clone was observed a few times. 60 Vbeta and 13 Jbeta primers were used in PCR. Sequenced by immunoSEQ multiplex PCR; TCRdb stores in-frame clones only, minus some. The profile covers 130,000 or so clones, with 8.5% appearing a single time and about 5.5% taken by the ten largest. This clonotype originated in a man aged 40-50 years in good health and CMV-seronegative. The sample taken for sequencing was PBMCs.

DNA for the CDR3: TGTGCCGCCCGGGACAACCAAGAGACCCAGTACTTC. Residues: CAARDNQETQYF. This sequence joins TRBV10-3 and TRBJ2-5, with D tentatively TRBD1 (6 bases). V was shortened by 11 bases and J by 0 bases, with 10 bases between the two germline ends. This CDR3 spans 12 amino acids. The germline V gene has CDR1 ENHRY and CDR2 SYGVKD.